The 30 T cell receptor beta chains below come from one sample, sequenced in a study of beta chain features in type 1 diabetes. Study results and caveats: Type 1 diabetes patients had moderately but significantly shorter TCRB CDR3s in all four CD4+ subsets.

Antigen specificity for these receptors is unknown. The whole isolated RNA underwent reverse transcription, so sequencing captured expressed TCRB transcripts. Only in-frame clones appear in the TCRdb table, and some are missing; sequencing was by immunoSEQ multiplex PCR. The table includes about 230,000 clones, around 16% detected once. Material for sequencing was naive CD4+ T cells from blood. These receptors all stem from a man aged 25 to 45 with type 1 diabetes.

This chain links TRBV20-1 with TRBJ2-7, with a weak D call TRBD2 (5 bases). The V gene's germline CDR1 is DFQATT and CDR2 SNEGSKA (reference sequence). The germline V and J ends were trimmed by 6 bases and 7 bases, with 10 bases remaining between them. The CDR3 has 10 amino acids. The CDR3 sequence is CSAIRGEQYF. In DNA, the CDR3 is TGCAGTGCAATACGCGGGGAGCAGTACTTC.

This clone was picked up a small number of times. This chain joins TRBV25-1 and TRBJ2-5, with TRBD1 as a possible D gene (7 bases). Germline values: CDR1 MGHDK, CDR2 SYGVNS. V lost 4 bases, J lost 5 bases, and 14 bases lay in between. The CDR3 extends over 14 amino acids. As DNA, the CDR3 is TGTGCCAGCAGTGGGTACAGGGGAGGTGAGACCCAGTACTTC. Residues: CASSGYRGGETQYF.

Only a few counts were recorded for this clone. This chain joins TRBV7-2 and TRBJ2-5; maybe TRBD2 (6 bases). The length of the CDR3 is 14 residues. Germline CDR1 is SGHTA and CDR2 is FQGNSA. The germline V and J ends were trimmed by 5 bases and 5 bases, with 15 bases remaining between them. The CDR3 DNA follows: TGTGCCAGCAGCACCGCACTAGCATGGGAGACCCAGTACTTC. Translated, it gives CASSTALAWETQYF.

This clone showed up just a few times. The chain couples TRBV18 to TRBJ2-3; no reliable D call. Trimming shortened V by 3 bases and J by 6 bases, and 13 bases separated the two germline ends. This CDR3 has 14 amino acids. Looked up from germline, CDR1 is KGHSH and CDR2 is LQKENI. The CDR3 is CASSPLAVADTQYF. CDR3 nucleotides: TGTGCCAGCTCACCTCTCGCGGTGGCGGATACGCAGTATTTT.

This clone appeared once. This chain links TRBV30 with TRBJ2-7; D ambiguous. CDR1 is GTSNPN, CDR2 SVGIG, per germline (reference sequence). Trimming removed 1 base at V and 6 bases at J, with 10 bases between. CDR3 size: 12 residues. The CDR3 loop is CAWSGTPIEQYF. The CDR3 DNA is TGTGCCTGGAGTGGGACCCCTATCGAGCAGTACTTC.

The rearrangement links TRBV5-1 to TRBJ2-3; D may be TRBD2 (5 bases). V was shortened by 7 bases and J by 0 bases, with 12 bases between the two germline ends. In germline, CDR1 is SGHRS, CDR2 YFSETQ. The CDR3 is 14 amino acids. CDR3 protein: CASSGMGSTDTQYF. CDR3 coding DNA: TGCGCCAGCTCCGGGATGGGCAGCACAGATACGCAGTATTTT.

This chain links TRBV27 with TRBJ2-7; D might be TRBD1 or TRBD2, each matching 5 bases. Germline CDR1 MNHEY, CDR2 SMNVEV (reference sequence). The length of the CDR3 is 14 residues. V lost 4 bases to trimming and J lost 5 bases, with 15 bases between them. In nucleotides, the CDR3 is TGTGCCAGCAGTTCACCCGGGACGGAGGACGAGCAGTACTTC. This encodes CASSSPGTEDEQYF.

The V gene is TRBV7-9, the J gene TRBJ2-1, with D tentatively TRBD2 (6 bases). Looked up from germline, CDR1 is SEHNR and CDR2 is FQNEAQ (reference sequence). The V and J ends lost 3 bases and 7 bases respectively, with 16 bases between them. The CDR3 has 15 residues. The CDR3 protein is CASSFSSGDENEQFF. CDR3 DNA: TGTGCCAGCAGCTTTAGTAGCGGTGATGAGAATGAGCAGTTCTTC.

The V gene is TRBV5-4, the J gene TRBJ2-2; TRBD2 agrees at 8 bases. The CDR3 is made up of 16 amino acids. V lost 0 bases to trimming and J lost 5 bases; unmatched junction nucleotides: 6. Germline lookup yields CDR1 SGHNT and CDR2 YYREEE (reference sequence). The CDR3 coding sequence is TGTGCCAGCAGCTTGGCGGGAGGGACCGAGACCGGGGAGCTGTTTTTT. This sequence encodes CASSLAGGTETGELFF.

The chain couples TRBV18 to TRBJ2-3; 7 nucleotides agree with TRBD1. The CDR3 runs to 15 residues. Germline V lookup: CDR1 KGHSH, CDR2 LQKENI. Germline trimming cut 1 base from V and 2 bases from J; bases unmatched to any gene: 3. The CDR3, as DNA: TGTGCCAGCTCACCACGCGACAGGGTCACAGATACGCAGTATTTT. Amino acid sequence: CASSPRDRVTDTQYF. The full variable domain, with the rest looked up from reference TRBV18 and TRBJ2-3, is NAGVMQNPRHLVRRRGQEARLRCSPMKGHSHVYWYRQLPEEGLKFMVYLQKENIIDESGMPKERFSAEFPKEGPSILRIQQVVRGDSAAYFCASSPRDRVTDTQYFGPGTRLTVL.

This clone was detected a few times. DNA for the CDR3: TGTGCCAGCAGCTCGGACAGGACGAACACTGAAGCTTTCTTT. It yields the protein CASSSDRTNTEAFF. The V call is TRBV7-9, the J call TRBJ1-1; 7 bases align to TRBD1. The germline V gene has CDR1 SEHNR and CDR2 FQNEAQ (reference sequence). The CDR3 is 14 residues long. V lost 4 bases to trimming and J lost 1 base; unmatched junction nucleotides: 3.

This sequence joins TRBV6-6 and TRBJ2-1; TRBD1 agrees at 7 bases. CDR3 length equals 14 residues. V was pared by 6 bases and J by 9 bases, with 11 bases of the junction left unmatched. The germline V gene encodes CDR1 MNHNY and CDR2 SVGAGI (reference sequence). In nucleotides, the CDR3 is TGTGCCAGCAGCCCCCTATCAGGGGGTGGTGAGCAGTTCTTC. It translates to CASSPLSGGGEQFF.

This clone was picked up a small number of times. The chain recombines TRBV4-3 with TRBJ2-3; D perhaps matches TRBD2 (6 bases). The CDR3 totals 13 residues. Trimming shortened V by 4 bases and J by 2 bases, and 7 bases separated the two germline ends. Germline V gene sequence: CDR1 LGHNA, CDR2 YSLEER. CDR3 sequence reads: CASSREDTDTQYF. The CDR3 DNA follows: TGCGCCAGCAGCCGGGAGGACACAGATACGCAGTATTTT.

This rearrangement joins TRBV29-1 to TRBJ2-7; 10 bases line up with TRBD2. Trimming cost V 0 bases and J 5 bases; bases outside gene matches: 4. Germline assignment: CDR1 SQVTM and CDR2 ANQGSEA. This CDR3 has 14 residues. CDR3 sequence: CSVEDQLAGDEQYF. The CDR3 DNA sequence: TGCAGCGTTGAAGATCAGCTAGCGGGAGACGAGCAGTACTTC.

The sample holds a few counts of this clone. The chain carries TRBV27 and TRBJ2-1; no firm D call. Trimming took 2 bases from V and 8 from J, leaving 10 bases between them. Germline assignment: CDR1 MNHEY and CDR2 SMNVEV (reference sequence). The CDR3 runs 13 residues. CDR3 region: CASSLTRQHEQFF. The CDR3 bases are TGTGCCAGCAGTTTAACACGGCAGCATGAGCAGTTCTTC.

This chain connects TRBV7-8 to TRBJ2-2, with D tentatively TRBD2 (6 bases). Germline CDR1 and CDR2: SGHVS and FQNEAQ. V shed 6 bases and J shed 4 bases, with 12 bases lying between them. The CDR3 is 14 residues long. The CDR3 bases are TGTGCCAGCAGACCCGGGACTTCCACCGGGGAGCTGTTTTTT. It encodes CASRPGTSTGELFF.

The chain couples TRBV2 to TRBJ2-5; perhaps TRBD2 as D (6 bases). Germline CDR1 SNHLY, CDR2 FYNNEI. Trimming took off 5 bases at V and 5 bases at J, with 12 bases between the two ends. The CDR3 is made up of 13 amino acids. Here the CDR3 DNA reads TGTGCCAGCAGTTGGGGAGGAAGGGAGACCCAGTACTTC. It codes for CASSWGGRETQYF.

The chain has TRBV28 and TRBJ2-1; unclear D gene. CDR1 and CDR2 from the germline V gene are MDHEN and SYDVKM. Trimming removed 5 bases from V and 7 bases from J, with 6 bases in between. The CDR3 spans 11 residues. Written as DNA, the CDR3 is TGTGCCAGCAGTCCGCGGAATGAGCAGTTCTTC. Protein: CASSPRNEQFF.

The chain is built from TRBV7-2 and TRBJ1-3; D is ambiguous. Deletions cut 5 bases from V and 0 bases from J, with 5 bases between. Germline lookup yields CDR1 SGHTA and CDR2 FQGNSA. CDR3 size: 13 residues. CDR3 region: CASSTYSGNTIYF. CDR3 DNA: TGTGCCAGCAGCACATACTCTGGAAACACCATATATTTT.

Only a few counts were recorded for this clone. The chain is built from TRBV5-1 and TRBJ2-6; no definite D call. V was clipped by 1 base and J by 0 bases, with 5 bases between them. CDR3 length: 15 amino acids. Germline-derived CDR1 and CDR2 are SGHRS and YFSETQ. The CDR3 is CASSLQSSGANVLTF. The CDR3 DNA reads TGCGCCAGCAGCTTGCAGAGCTCTGGGGCCAACGTCCTGACTTTC.

The chain employs TRBV13 and TRBJ1-1; D unclear. Germline V lookup: CDR1 PRHDT, CDR2 FYEKMQ (reference sequence). Trimming took off 2 bases at V and 1 base at J, with 5 bases between the two ends. The CDR3 sequence is 13 residues long. DNA for the CDR3: TGTGCCAGCAGCTTACAGGAGAACACTGAAGCTTTCTTT. This encodes CASSLQENTEAFF.

The CDR3, as DNA: TGTGCCAGCAGCCAAGCGACTAGCGAGTTATACGAGCAGTACTTC. Its translation is CASSQATSELYEQYF. The rearrangement uses TRBV4-2 and TRBJ2-7; 8 bases agree with TRBD2. Germline trimming cut 1 base from V and 4 bases from J; bases unmatched to any gene: 6. In germline, CDR1 is LGHNA, CDR2 YNFKEQ. CDR3 length: 15 amino acids.

A few counts support this clone. The genes are TRBV9 and TRBJ2-3; the D is unclear. Between the trimmed V and J ends, which lost 0 bases and 6 bases, there was a span of 5 bases. Germline V gene data show CDR1 as SGDLS and CDR2 as YYNGEE. The CDR3 sequence is 12 residues long. Here the CDR3 reads CASSVEMDTQYF. DNA of the CDR3: TGTGCCAGCAGCGTAGAAATGGATACGCAGTATTTT.

This chain connects TRBV19 to TRBJ2-3; either TRBD1 or TRBD2 may fit D (5 bases each). The CDR3 totals 17 residues. V was clipped by 2 bases and J by 2 bases, with 17 bases between them. Per germline, CDR1 LNHDA and CDR2 SQIVND (reference sequence). This chain's CDR3 is CASSIKGTPPFTDTQYF. The CDR3 DNA reads as TGTGCCAGTAGTATAAAGGGGACCCCTCCTTTCACAGATACGCAGTATTTT.

This sequence joins TRBV5-1 and TRBJ2-3; 14 bases map to TRBD2. The CDR3 loop spans 14 amino acids. V was pared by 4 bases and J by 9 bases, with 4 bases of the junction left unmatched. CDR1 is SGHRS and CDR2 is YFSETQ in the germline V gene. CDR3 region: CASSQGLAGETQYF. Here the CDR3 DNA reads TGCGCCAGCAGCCAGGGACTAGCGGGGGAGACGCAGTATTTT.

The V gene is TRBV4-3, the J gene TRBJ2-4; D is undetermined. Germline CDR1 and CDR2: LGHNA and YSLEER. V lost 5 bases, J lost 1 base, and 12 bases lay in between. There are 15 residues in the CDR3. The CDR3 DNA is TGCGCCAGCAGCTATAGCCTAGAGGCCAAAAACATTCAGTACTTC. Its translation: CASSYSLEAKNIQYF.

This clone was detected only a few times. The chain recombines TRBV5-1 with TRBJ1-1; 8 bases align to TRBD1. This CDR3 comprises 16 residues. Germline assignment: CDR1 SGHRS and CDR2 YFSETQ. The V and J ends lost 3 bases and 6 bases, in that order; junction bases with no gene match: 13. The CDR3 region is CASSSTRQGRSAEAFF. The CDR3 DNA is TGCGCCAGCAGCTCGACCCGACAGGGGAGGAGTGCTGAAGCTTTCTTT.

The V call is TRBV6-5, the J call TRBJ2-3; D not resolved. The CDR3 is made up of 11 amino acids. In germline, CDR1 is MNHEY, CDR2 SVGAGI. V was shortened by 5 bases and J by 7 bases, with 7 bases between the two germline ends. This chain's CDR3 is CASSQANTQYF. The CDR3, as DNA: TGTGCCAGCAGTCAAGCGAATACGCAGTATTTT.

The chain employs TRBV18 and TRBJ2-1, with 9 bases identical to TRBD2. Germline V gives CDR1 KGHSH, CDR2 LQKENI. The CDR3 sequence is 16 residues long. Trimming removed 2 bases from V and 10 bases from J; junction bases left unmatched: 12. This CDR3 reads CASSPRQNKAGGEQFF. CDR3 DNA: TGTGCCAGCTCACCAAGGCAAAACAAGGCGGGAGGGGAGCAGTTCTTC.

V is TRBV23-1 and J is TRBJ2-1, with D tentatively TRBD1 (5 bases). TRBV23-1 is marked as an open reading frame, function uncertain. The V end was cut by 4 bases, the J end by 7 bases, with 20 bases between. The CDR3 runs to 16 residues. The CDR3 DNA is TGCGCCAGCAGTCCCCCAGGGCACCTACGTCGGAATGAGCAGTTCTTC. It encodes CASSPPGHLRRNEQFF.